This T cell receptor (beta chain) was obtained from a study of T cells after yellow fever vaccination. The overall study: SMART-Seq v4 Ultra Low Input served to prepare low-cell-number fractions. Study-level points and caveats: A weaker but faster secondary response was observed, peaking on day 5 versus 15. In post-booster samples, most primary-vaccination clones reappeared (96% CD4, about 90% CD8). A small proportion of clonotypes was detected in both the CD4 and CD8 compartments.

MiXCR, run by TCRdb on the 5' RACE reads, gives a single entry per CDR3 protein. Of about 350,000 distinct CDR3 sequences listed, roughly an eighth are singletons. This clonotype was counted only a few times. What it binds is unknown. Per the germline V gene, CDR1 is SGHTA and CDR2 is FQGNSA. The CDR3 sequence is 14 residues long. Trimming at V came to 4 bases and at J to 1 base, leaving 3 bases not matched to a gene. The starting material was CD4+ T cells sorted from PBMCs, obtained 15 days after the yellow fever booster vaccination. This chain connects TRBV7-2 to TRBJ2-5, with 7 bases identical to TRBD2. This receptor was taken from a man aged 18 to 29 who received the YFV17D yellow fever vaccine. CDR3 nucleotides: TGTGCCAGCAGCTACGGACTAGTCCAAGAGACCCAGTACTTC. Amino acid sequence: CASSYGLVQETQYF.